These T cell receptor beta chains were read from a single sample in a study of early T cells in non-severe SARS-CoV-2 infection. TCRdb reprocessed the 5' RACE reads with MiXCR, giving one entry per CDR3 protein. The repertoire has tens of thousands of distinct CDR3 sequences, 7% to 10% of them found once; the top ten carry more than 20%. Sequencing input: whole blood. The source is an adult who was a healthcare worker with PCR-confirmed SARS-CoV-2 infection or an uninfected control (not recorded which). Both conserved end residues are part of each CDR3. D genes are given only for firm matches. Size is omitted from some rows. Given values are once, few, many or a class for expanded clones.

j_call,v_call,d_call,clone_size,cdr3_nt,cdr3_aa
TRBJ2-1,TRBV7-6,TRBD1,-,TGTGCCAGCAGCCTACAGGGGTCTTCTGGCAATGAGCGGTTCTTC,CASSLQGSSGNERFF
TRBJ2-7,TRBV20-1,TRBD1,-,TGCAGTGCTCTTCAGGGGGACGAGCAGTACTTC,CSALQGDEQYF
TRBJ1-1,TRBV12-5,TRBD1,few,TGTGCTAGTGGTTTGGGGTCAGGGGGGGAATACACTGAAGCTTTCTTT,CASGLGSGGEYTEAFF
TRBJ2-2,TRBV20-1,TRBD1,-,TGCAGTGCTAGGGGACAGGGCAACACCGGGGAGCTGTTTTTT,CSARGQGNTGELFF
TRBJ2-4,TRBV3-1,TRBD2,many,TGTGCCAGCAGCCAAGATTCACTAGCGGAAAACATTCAGTACTTC,CASSQDSLAENIQYF
TRBJ2-5,TRBV7-2,-,few,TGTGCCAGCAGCTCACTAGATCCCCAAGAGACCCAGTACTTC,CASSSLDPQETQYF
TRBJ2-7,TRBV20-1,TRBD1,few,TGCAGTGCTCCGATGGGACAGGCAAACGAGCAGTACTTC,CSAPMGQANEQYF
TRBJ1-3,TRBV12-3/TRBV12-4,-,few,TGTGCCAGCAGTCTCGACAGGATCTCTGGAAACACCATATATTTT,CASSLDRISGNTIYF
TRBJ1-2,TRBV4-1,-,-,TGCGCCAGCAGCCCTGCCCATGGAACCAACTATGGCTACACCTTC,CASSPAHGTNYGYTF
TRBJ1-2,TRBV30,-,few,TGTGCCTGGAGTGACCGACAGTACTATGGCTACACCTTC,CAWSDRQYYGYTF
TRBJ2-7,TRBV7-9,TRBD1,-,TGTGCCAGCAGCTCAGGACAGGGTAGCCACGAGCAGTACTTC,CASSSGQGSHEQYF
TRBJ2-5,TRBV5-4,TRBD1,many,TGTGCCAGCAGCTACAGGGACAGCCAAGAGACCCAGTACTTC,CASSYRDSQETQYF
TRBJ2-5,TRBV21-1,-,few,TGTGCCAGCAGCAAAGGTTCCGCGGGGAGCCCCCGTAGCGCGCAAGAGACCCAGTACTTC,CASSKGSAGSPRSAQETQYF
TRBJ1-4,TRBV29-1,-,many,TGCAGCGTTGACCGCGGACCCGGCGAACTGTTTTTT,CSVDRGPGELFF
TRBJ2-2,TRBV5-5,TRBD1,-,TGTGCCAGCAGCTCGGACAGGGGTATCGCCGGGGAGCTGTTTTTT,CASSSDRGIAGELFF
TRBJ1-5,TRBV7-4,TRBD1,-,TGTGCCAGCAGCTTCACTGAAAGTTCAGGGGGTTTAGGCAATCAGCCCCAGCATTTT,CASSFTESSGGLGNQPQHF
TRBJ2-5,TRBV12-3/TRBV12-4,-,-,TGTGCCAGCAGTCGTACCCTAGGGTCAGGTCCAGAGACCCAGTACTTC,CASSRTLGSGPETQYF
TRBJ2-1,TRBV20-1,-,-,TGCAGTGGAGGTTCGGACAGACTTCCCAACAATGAGCAGTTCTTC,CSGGSDRLPNNEQFF